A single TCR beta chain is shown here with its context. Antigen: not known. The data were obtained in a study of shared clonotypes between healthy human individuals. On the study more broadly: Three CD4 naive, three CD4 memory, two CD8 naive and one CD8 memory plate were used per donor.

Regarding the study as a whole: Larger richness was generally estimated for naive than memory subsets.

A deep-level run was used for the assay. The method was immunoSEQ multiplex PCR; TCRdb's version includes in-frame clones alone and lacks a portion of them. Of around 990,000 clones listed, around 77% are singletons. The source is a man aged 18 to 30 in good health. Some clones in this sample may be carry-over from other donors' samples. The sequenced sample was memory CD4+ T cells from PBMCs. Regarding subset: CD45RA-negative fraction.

As DNA, the CDR3 is TGTGCCAGCAGTTTATTGGTTTCGTCTGGAAACACCATATATTTT. Amino acids: CASSLLVSSGNTIYF. This chain joins TRBV28 and TRBJ1-3, with D unclear. CDR3 size: 15 residues. The germline V and J ends were trimmed by 1 base and 1 base, with 8 bases remaining between them. The germline gives CDR1 MDHEN, CDR2 SYDVKM.